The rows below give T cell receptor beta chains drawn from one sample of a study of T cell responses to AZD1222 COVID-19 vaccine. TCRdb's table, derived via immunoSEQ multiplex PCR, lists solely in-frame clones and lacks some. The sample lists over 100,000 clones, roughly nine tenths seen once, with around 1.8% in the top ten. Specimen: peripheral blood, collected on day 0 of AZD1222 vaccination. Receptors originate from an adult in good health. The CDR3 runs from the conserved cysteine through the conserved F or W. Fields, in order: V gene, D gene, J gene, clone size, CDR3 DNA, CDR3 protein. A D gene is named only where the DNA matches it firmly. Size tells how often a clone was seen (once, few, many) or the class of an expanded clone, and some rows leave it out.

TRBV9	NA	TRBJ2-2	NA	TGTGCCAGCAGCGTAGTGGGGCAGGCATCCACCGGGGAGCTGTTTTTT	CASSVVGQASTGELFF
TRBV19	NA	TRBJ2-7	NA	TGTGCCAGTAGTATAGGACCGGGGCGGGAGCAGTACTTC	CASSIGPGREQYF
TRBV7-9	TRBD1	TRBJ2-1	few	TGTGCCAGCACCATGGACAGGGGACCGAATGAGCAGTTCTTC	CASTMDRGPNEQFF
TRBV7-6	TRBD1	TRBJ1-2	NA	TGTGCCAGCAGCCCCTCGACAGGGGACTATGGCTACACCTTC	CASSPSTGDYGYTF
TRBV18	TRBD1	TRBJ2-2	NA	TGTGCCAGCTCACCATCCCAGGGGGCTACCGGGGAGCTGTTTTTT	CASSPSQGATGELFF
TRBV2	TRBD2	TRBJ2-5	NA	TGTGCCAGCAATCGGGAGGAAGAGACCCAGTACTTC	CASNREEETQYF
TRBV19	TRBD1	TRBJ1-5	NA	TGTGCCAGTAGTATAGATGGGACAGGGAGCAATCAGCCCCAGCATTTT	CASSIDGTGSNQPQHF
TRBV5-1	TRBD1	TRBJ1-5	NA	TGCGCCAGCAGCTTCGACGGACAGGGCGGCCAGCCCCAGCATTTT	CASSFDGQGGQPQHF
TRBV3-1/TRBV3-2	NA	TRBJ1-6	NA	TGTGCCAGCAGCCAAGATTTTGCGGGGCTACCAGAACCCCTCCACTTT	CASSQDFAGLPEPLHF
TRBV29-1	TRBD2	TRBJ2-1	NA	TGCAGCGCGGGACTAGCGGACAATGAGCAGTTCTTC	CSAGLADNEQFF
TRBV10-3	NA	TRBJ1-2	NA	TGTGCCATCAGTGAGCCCCAAGAGGGTGGCTACACCTTC	CAISEPQEGGYTF
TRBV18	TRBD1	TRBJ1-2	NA	TGTGCCAGCTCACGACTCGTTTCCCGACAGGGGCATGGATATGGCTACACCTTC	CASSRLVSRQGHGYGYTF
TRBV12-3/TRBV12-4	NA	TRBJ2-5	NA	TGTGCCAGCAAACTAGACGAGACCCAGTACTTC	CASKLDETQYF
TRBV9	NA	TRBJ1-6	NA	TGTGCCTCACAACGAGGGGGGGCGAATTCACCCCTCCACTTT	CASQRGGANSPLHF
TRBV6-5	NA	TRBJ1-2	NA	TGTGCCAGCAGTTACGGGAGGTCCGGAGGCTATGGCTACACCTTC	CASSYGRSGGYGYTF
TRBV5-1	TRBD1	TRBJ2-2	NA	TGCGCCAGCAGCTTGAGCGTGGACAGGGGGACCGGGGAGCTGTTTTTT	CASSLSVDRGTGELFF
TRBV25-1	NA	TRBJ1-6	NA	TGTGCCAGCAGTAACACAGGGAGCCATAATTCACCCCTCCACTTT	CASSNTGSHNSPLHF
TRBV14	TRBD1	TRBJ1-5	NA	TGTGCCAGCAGCCCCTCTGTACAGGGGCCAGGATATAGCAATCAGCCCCAGCATTTT	CASSPSVQGPGYSNQPQHF
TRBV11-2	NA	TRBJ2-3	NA	TGTGCCAGCAGCTCTGGGGGGTACGGCACAGATACGCAGTATTTT	CASSSGGYGTDTQYF
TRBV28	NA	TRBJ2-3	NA	TGTGCCAGCAGTTTCCGGAGCGTTCAAGATACGCAGTATTTT	CASSFRSVQDTQYF
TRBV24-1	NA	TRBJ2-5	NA	TGTGCCACCAGTGATAGTCTGAAGACCCAGTACTTC	CATSDSLKTQYF
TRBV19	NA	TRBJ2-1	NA	TGTGCCAGTAGTAAGGGGCCAGGCCTCTCCTACAATGAGCAGTTCTTC	CASSKGPGLSYNEQFF
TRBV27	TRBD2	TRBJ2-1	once	TGTGCCAGCAGTTTTCACGAGCGGGAGAGAAATGAGCAGTTCTTC	CASSFHERERNEQFF
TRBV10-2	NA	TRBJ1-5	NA	TGCGCCAGCAGTGAGGAGAATCAGCCCCAGCATTTT	CASSEENQPQHF
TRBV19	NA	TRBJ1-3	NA	TGTGCCAGTAGAACCGACGGTGACTCTGGAAACACCATATATTTT	CASRTDGDSGNTIYF
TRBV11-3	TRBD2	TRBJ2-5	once	TGTGCCAGCAGCTTATTCGCTAGCGGGTTCCAAGAGACCCAGTACTTC	CASSLFASGFQETQYF
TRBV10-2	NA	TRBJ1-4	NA	TGCGCCAGCAGTGAGACAGGCCCGAATGAAAAACTGTTTTTT	CASSETGPNEKLFF
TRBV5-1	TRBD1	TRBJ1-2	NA	TGCGCCAGCAGCCAGGACAGGTTCTATGGCTACACCTTC	CASSQDRFYGYTF
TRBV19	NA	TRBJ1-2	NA	TGTGCCAGTAGTCCCTCGTTGGGGGTAGACTACACCTTC	CASSPSLGVDYTF
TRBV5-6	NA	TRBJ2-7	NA	TGTGCCAGCAGCTTCGACAGGAGCTCCTACGAGCAGTACTTC	CASSFDRSSYEQYF
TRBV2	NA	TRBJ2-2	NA	TGTGCCAGCAGTGACCGACGGACAACGACCACCGGGGAGCTGTTTTTT	CASSDRRTTTTGELFF
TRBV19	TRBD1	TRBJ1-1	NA	TGTGCCACCACCCCAGGGGGCGCGGGGGACGCTTTCTTT	CATTPGGAGDAFF
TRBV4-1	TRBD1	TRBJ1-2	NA	TGCGCCAGCAGCCTCTTCAGCCCCCGGGACAGGCCCTATGGCTACACCTTC	CASSLFSPRDRPYGYTF
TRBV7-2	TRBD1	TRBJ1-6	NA	TGTGCCAGCAGCTTAAGCCCAGGGACAGTCAATAATTCACCCCTCCACTTT	CASSLSPGTVNNSPLHF
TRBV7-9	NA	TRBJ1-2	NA	TGTGCCAGCAGCCTGGACACAAACTATGGCTACACCTTC	CASSLDTNYGYTF
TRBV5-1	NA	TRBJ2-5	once	TGCGCCAGCAGGGTGCTATTTCAAGAGACCCAGTACTTC	CASRVLFQETQYF
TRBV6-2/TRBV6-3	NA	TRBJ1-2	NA	TGTGCCAGCAGTTACTCGGGCGGTAACTATGGCTACACCTTC	CASSYSGGNYGYTF
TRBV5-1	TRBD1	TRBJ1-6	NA	TGCGCCAGCAGCTTGGTACAGGGGTTTAATTCACCCCTCCACTTT	CASSLVQGFNSPLHF
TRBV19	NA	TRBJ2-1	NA	TGTGCCAGTAGTCCGGGACTCCGCTCCTACAATGAGCAGTTCTTC	CASSPGLRSYNEQFF
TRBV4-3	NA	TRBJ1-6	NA	TGCGCCAGCAGCCAAGAGCGGAATTCACCCCTCCACTTT	CASSQERNSPLHF
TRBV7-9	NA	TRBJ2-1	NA	TGTGCCAGCAGCAAGATGGGAAATGAGCAGTTCTTC	CASSKMGNEQFF
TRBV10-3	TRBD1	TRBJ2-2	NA	TGTGCCATCTCGGGACAGGGTGGGACCGGGGAGCTGTTTTTT	CAISGQGGTGELFF
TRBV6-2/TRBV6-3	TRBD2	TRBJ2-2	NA	TGTGCCAGCAGCCCCCCCGTGAGCGGGAGGCCCGGGGAGCTGTTTTTT	CASSPPVSGRPGELFF